The entry below describes one T cell receptor (beta chain). Antigen specificity is unknown. This entry comes from a study of T cell responses to AZD1222 COVID-19 vaccine. Method: immunoSEQ multiplex PCR; TCRdb's copy keeps in-frame clones and lacks some. Of some 120,000 clones listed, 80% to 90% are singletons. Germline V gene sequence: CDR1 SGHVS, CDR2 FQNEAQ. Trimming stripped 2 bases from V and 6 bases from J, with 17 bases between. The CDR3 loop spans 15 amino acids. Study outcomes and limitations: The donor group comprised mostly white British people and more females; the analysis possibly underestimated clonal diversity.

The material was peripheral blood, obtained on day 0 of AZD1222 vaccination. This TCR came from an adult in good health. The gene calls are TRBV7-8 and TRBJ2-7; TRBD1 is a possible D gene (5 bases). CDR3 bases: TGTGCCAGCAGCTTACTAGGGGTCGTCCCGGGCGAGCAGTACTTC. It translates to CASSLLGVVPGEQYF.